This section outlines one TCR beta chain sequence together with its context. This sample stems from a study of T cells in Graves' hyperthyroidism and ophthalmopathy. It was RNA transcripts that yielded the amplified TCR beta CDR3 regions. HTBI primers were the set used in a first-round RT-PCR of the TCR CDR3. Each CDR3 protein is one row after TCRdb ran MiXCR on the multiplex PCR reads. The sample carries approximately 700,000 distinct CDR3 sequences, 16% recorded once. The germline CDR1 and CDR2 sequences are SEHNR and FQNEAQ (reference sequence). The CDR3 is 13 amino acids. The germline V and J ends were trimmed by 4 bases and 6 bases, with 12 bases remaining between them.

The J gene is TRBJ2-5, the V gene TRBV7-9; no reliable D call. Sequencing was performed on blood. The receptor was derived from a man younger than 35 with Graves' hyperthyroidism. The CDR3 nucleotides read TGTGCCAGCAGCTCGTCTGGACGGCAGACCCAGTACTTC. Its protein is CASSSSGRQTQYF.